This T cell receptor beta chain was sequenced in a study of cytotoxic CD8 clonotypes in ibrutinib-treated CLL. On the study more broadly: Productive templates averaged about 230,000 per sample, and productive rearrangements about 89,000.

Sequencing was performed with immunoSEQ multiplex PCR; in TCRdb, only in-frame clones are kept and a portion is missing. Of over 65,000 clones listed, roughly 77% are singletons. CDR1 is KGHSH, CDR2 LQKENI, per germline. V was pared by 3 bases and J by 2 bases, with 12 bases between. The CDR3 spans 15 residues. Sample: PBMCs, taken after 12 months of ibrutinib treatment. The chain links TRBV18 to TRBJ2-3; D may be TRBD1 (7 bases). The receptor was derived from a human donor with chronic lymphocytic leukemia. CDR3 sequence reads: CASSPTRGVTDTQYF. The CDR3 DNA sequence: TGTGCCAGCTCACCCACCAGGGGGGTCACAGATACGCAGTATTTT.